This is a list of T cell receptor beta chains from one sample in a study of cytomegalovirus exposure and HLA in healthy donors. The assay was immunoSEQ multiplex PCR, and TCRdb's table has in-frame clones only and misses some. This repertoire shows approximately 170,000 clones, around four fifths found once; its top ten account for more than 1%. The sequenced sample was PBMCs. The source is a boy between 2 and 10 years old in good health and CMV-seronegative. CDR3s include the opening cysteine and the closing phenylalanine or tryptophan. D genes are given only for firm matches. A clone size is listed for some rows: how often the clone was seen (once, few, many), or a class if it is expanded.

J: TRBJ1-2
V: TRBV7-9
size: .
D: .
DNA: TGTGCCAGCAGCTTAGATGGACAGCGCTATGGCTACACCTTC
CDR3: CASSLDGQRYGYTF

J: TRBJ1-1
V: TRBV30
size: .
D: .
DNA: TGTGCCTGGAGTGTGGACTCTGAAGCTTTCTTT
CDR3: CAWSVDSEAFF

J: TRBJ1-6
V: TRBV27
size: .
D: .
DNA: TGTGCCAGCAGTTTGACAGAAAATTCACCCCTCCACTTT
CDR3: CASSLTENSPLHF

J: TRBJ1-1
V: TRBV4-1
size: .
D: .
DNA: TGCGCCAGCAGCCAAGAGATGTTCAGACTGTTAAACACTGAAGCTTTCTTT
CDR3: CASSQEMFRLLNTEAFF

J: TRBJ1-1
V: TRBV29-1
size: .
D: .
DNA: TGCAGCGTGGGGGACTCTATGAACACTGAAGCTTTCTTT
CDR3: CSVGDSMNTEAFF

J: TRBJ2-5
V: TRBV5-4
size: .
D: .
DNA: TGTGCCAGCAGCCCGGCCGGGGGATGGGAAGAGACCCAGTACTTC
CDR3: CASSPAGGWEETQYF

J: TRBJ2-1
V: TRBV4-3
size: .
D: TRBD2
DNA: TGCGCCAGCAGCCAAGATATCGGGGCTAGCGGGAGCAATGAGCAGTTCTTC
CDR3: CASSQDIGASGSNEQFF

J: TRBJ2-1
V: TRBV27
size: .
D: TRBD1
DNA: TGTGCCAGCAGTTTTACAGGGGGCGGGGGCTTACCAGATGAGCAGTTCTTC
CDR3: CASSFTGGGGLPDEQFF

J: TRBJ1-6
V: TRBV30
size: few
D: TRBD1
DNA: TGTGCCTGGAGCCCCACGGGGACAGGAGATTCACCCCTCCACTTT
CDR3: CAWSPTGTGDSPLHF

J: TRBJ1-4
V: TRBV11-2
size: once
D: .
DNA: TGTGCCAGCAGCGCCGCAGACAGCGGACAGTTCCCGCCTGAACTGTTTTTT
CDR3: CASSAADSGQFPPELFF

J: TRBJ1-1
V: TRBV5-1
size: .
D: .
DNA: TGCGCCAGCAGTATCGGGAACACTGAAGCTTTCTTT
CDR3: CASSIGNTEAFF

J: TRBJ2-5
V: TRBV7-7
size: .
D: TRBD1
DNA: TGTGCCAGCAGCTCCGGACAGGGGAGATCGGAGACCCAGTACTTC
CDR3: CASSSGQGRSETQYF

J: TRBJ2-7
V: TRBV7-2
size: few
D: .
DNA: TGTGCCAGCAGCTCCCTAGATCTCTACGAGCAGTACTTC
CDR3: CASSSLDLYEQYF

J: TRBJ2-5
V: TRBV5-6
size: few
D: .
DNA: TGTGCCAGCAGCTCTGGCGGCTACCTCCAAGAGACCCAGTACTTC
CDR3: CASSSGGYLQETQYF

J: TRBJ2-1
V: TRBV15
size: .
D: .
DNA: TGTGCCACCAGCAGAGTATGGGGCAGTAGCTCCTACAATGAGCAGTTCTTC
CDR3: CATSRVWGSSSYNEQFF

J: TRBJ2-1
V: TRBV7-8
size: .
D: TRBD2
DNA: TGTGCCAGCAGCAGACCGGGACTAAGCTCCTACAATGAGCAGTTCTTC
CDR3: CASSRPGLSSYNEQFF

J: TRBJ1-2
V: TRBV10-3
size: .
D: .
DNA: TGTGCCATCAGTGAGGGAAGGAGGGAGAACTATGGCTACACCTTC
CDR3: CAISEGRRENYGYTF

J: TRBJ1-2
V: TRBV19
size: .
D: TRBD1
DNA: TGTGCCAGTAGTAAACCGGGACAGGCCTACTTC
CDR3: CASSKPGQAYF

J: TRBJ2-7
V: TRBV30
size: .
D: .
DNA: TGTGCCTGGAGTCGGGACATCAAAACCTACGAGCAGTACTTC
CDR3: CAWSRDIKTYEQYF

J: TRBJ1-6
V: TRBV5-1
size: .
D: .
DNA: TGCGCCAGCAGCCTCGTGTTGGGGGGAGAATCACCCCTCCACTTT
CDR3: CASSLVLGGESPLHF

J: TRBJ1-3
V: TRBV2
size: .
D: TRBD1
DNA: TGTGCCAGCAGCAGGGAACAGGGGGCACGGTCTGGAAACACCATATATTTT
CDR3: CASSREQGARSGNTIYF

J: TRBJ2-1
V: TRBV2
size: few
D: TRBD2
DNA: TGTGCCAGCAGTGAAGGGTTGAGCGGGAGGGCCTTACAAGGGCAGTTCTTC
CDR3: CASSEGLSGRALQGQFF

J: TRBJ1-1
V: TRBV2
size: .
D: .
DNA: TGTGCCAGCAGGGACAGACAGAACACTGAAGCTTTCTTT
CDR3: CASRDRQNTEAFF

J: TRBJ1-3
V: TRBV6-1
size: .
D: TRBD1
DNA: TGTGCCAGCAGTGGCTACCGGGACAGGGGGCGCGGAAACACCATATATTTT
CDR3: CASSGYRDRGRGNTIYF

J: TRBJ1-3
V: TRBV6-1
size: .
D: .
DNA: TGCGCAATGGGGGGATTCTCTGGAAACACCATATATTTT
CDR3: CAMGGFSGNTIYF